Listed below are T cell receptor beta chains from one sample, sequenced in a study of read filtering for tumor transcriptome and immune sequencing. TCRdb re-called the reads with MiXCR, one entry per CDR3 protein. Among roughly 38,000 distinct CDR3 sequences listed, roughly an eighth were seen once. The sample consisted of a population of CD138-negative cells sorted from bone marrow. All receptors derive from a donor aged 40 or over with multiple myeloma. The CDR3 runs from the conserved cysteine through the conserved F or W. D genes are given only for firm matches. Some rows mark clone size as missing; the rest say once, few, many or name a class of expanded clone.

TGCATTGCTAGAGCCCGGGGGGGCAATGAGCAGTTCTTC | CIARARGGNEQFF | TRBV20-1 | TRBD2 | many | 13 | TRBJ2-1
TGCGCCAGCAGCTTGGTGGCGGGAGGGGGCGAGCAGTACTTC | CASSLVAGGGEQYF | TRBV5-1 | TRBD2 | many | 14 | TRBJ2-7
TGTGCCAGCAGCCGAACAGTCCGAAGCACTGAAGCTTTCTTT | CASSRTVRSTEAFF | TRBV14 | NA | many | 14 | TRBJ1-1
TGTGCCAGCAGTTTAGGAGGGTTTAGGAGGTTCCAAGAGACCCAGTACTTC | CASSLGGFRRFQETQYF | TRBV28 | NA | many | 17 | TRBJ2-5
TGTGCCAGCAGTTTATCAGACCGGTCTGGGGCCAACGTCCTGACTTTC | CASSLSDRSGANVLTF | TRBV27 | NA | many | 16 | TRBJ2-6
TGTGCCAGCAGTCGGGACAGGGTCTCTGGAAACACCATATATTTT | CASSRDRVSGNTIYF | TRBV12-3/TRBV12-4 | TRBD1 | many | 15 | TRBJ1-3
TGTGCCAGCAGGCCCGGATTGGGGGGGCTTGAGCAGTACTTC | CASRPGLGGLEQYF | TRBV12-3/TRBV12-4 | NA | few | 14 | TRBJ2-7
TGTGCCAGCAGTCCCCGATCTGGGGCCAACGTCCTGACTTTC | CASSPRSGANVLTF | TRBV12-3/TRBV12-4 | NA | many | 14 | TRBJ2-6
TGTGCCAGCAGTTCTACGGACGGAAACACCATATATTTT | CASSSTDGNTIYF | TRBV7-3 | NA | many | 13 | TRBJ1-3
TGCGCCAGCAGCCACCCTCTTGCTGACTATGGCTACACCTTC | CASSHPLADYGYTF | TRBV4-1 | NA | many | 14 | TRBJ1-2
TGTGCCAGCAGCGGAACAGGGGAAGAGACCCAGTACTTC | CASSGTGEETQYF | TRBV9 | TRBD1 | many | 13 | TRBJ2-5
TGTGCCACCAGTGATTTCCGACCTCAATCTTTATTGCATTTT | CATSDFRPQSLLHF | TRBV24-1 | NA | many | 14 | TRBJ1-5
TGTGCCAGCTCGCCCCTAGGGGGTCGTTATAGCAATCAGCCCCAGCATTTT | CASSPLGGRYSNQPQHF | TRBV18 | NA | many | 17 | TRBJ1-5
TGTGACAGCTCCGGGAGCGCCAGGAACGAGCAGTACTTC | CDSSGSARNEQYF | TRBV28 | NA | NA | 13 | TRBJ2-7
TGTGCCAGCAGCCAGTGGAAGGCAGACAGGGGGGCTGAAGCTTTCTTT | CASSQWKADRGAEAFF | TRBV3-1 | TRBD1 | many | 16 | TRBJ1-1
TGTGCCAGCAGCCAACGCCAGGGACAGTCAAAGCAGCCCCAGCATTTT | CASSQRQGQSKQPQHF | TRBV14 | TRBD1 | few | 16 | TRBJ1-5
TGTGCCAGCAGTTCGACCTGGAACGTCGGAAACGAGCAGTACTTC | CASSSTWNVGNEQYF | TRBV27 | NA | many | 15 | TRBJ2-7
TGCAGCGCGGGACTAGCGGGAGGATACGAGCAGTACTTC | CSAGLAGGYEQYF | TRBV29-1 | TRBD2 | many | 13 | TRBJ2-7
TGTGCCAGTAGTGCGGGACACCTCACAGATACGCAGTATTTT | CASSAGHLTDTQYF | TRBV19 | NA | few | 14 | TRBJ2-3
TGTGCCTGGAAGTCGGTTAGCGGGGGGCACAATGAGCAGTTCTTC | CAWKSVSGGHNEQFF | TRBV30 | TRBD2 | many | 15 | TRBJ2-1
TGCGGTGCTAGTACAGGGACTAGAGGCAATGAGCAGTTCTTC | CGASTGTRGNEQFF | TRBV20-1 | TRBD2 | NA | 14 | TRBJ2-1
TGTGCCAGCAGCTACATGGAGAACACTGAAGCTTTCTTT | CASSYMENTEAFF | TRBV6-5 | NA | medium-sized | 13 | TRBJ1-1
TGCGCCAGCAGCCTTGGAGGGGGACAGACCTACAATGAGCAGTTCTTC | CASSLGGGQTYNEQFF | TRBV5-1 | NA | many | 16 | TRBJ2-1
TGTGCCAGCAGAAAGACAGGGGGCGGGATGAGTCCGCGTAACACTGAAGCTTTCTTT | CASRKTGGGMSPRNTEAFF | TRBV28 | TRBD1 | many | 19 | TRBJ1-1
TGCAGTGCTAGGCTCCTAGCGGGGACAGATACGCAGTATTTT | CSARLLAGTDTQYF | TRBV20-1 | TRBD2 | many | 14 | TRBJ2-3
TGTGCCAGCAGTTTACTGGGTCAGCCCCAGCATTTT | CASSLLGQPQHF | TRBV12-3/TRBV12-4 | NA | many | 12 | TRBJ1-5
TGTGCCAGTAGTGTCGGACGGTACCAAGAGACCCAGTACTTC | CASSVGRYQETQYF | TRBV19 | NA | many | 14 | TRBJ2-5
TGCAGCGTTGCTAACCCCAATGAGCAGTTCTTC | CSVANPNEQFF | TRBV29-1 | NA | many | 11 | TRBJ2-1
TGTGCCAGCAGTTTCGGTAGCGGGAAGAGAGGCGCCTACTACGAGCAGTACTTC | CASSFGSGKRGAYYEQYF | TRBV28 | TRBD2 | NA | 18 | TRBJ2-7
TGTGCCAGCAGTTTGGATGTAGGGGGACAGGGGGTTTCGGGAGCTTTCTTC | CASSLDVGGQGVSGAFF | TRBV28 | TRBD1 | NA | 17 | TRBJ1-1
TGCGGCGTTGCGTGGGGGTCTTACGAGCAGTACTTC | CGVAWGSYEQYF | TRBV29-1 | NA | NA | 12 | TRBJ2-7
TGTGCCAGCAGGGGGGGGACCGGGACAGGCTATCAGCCCCAGCATTTT | CASRGGTGTGYQPQHF | TRBV12-3/TRBV12-4 | TRBD1 | many | 16 | TRBJ1-5
TGTGCCAGCAGCCGACAAGGTACTTTTCAGCCCCAGCATTTT | CASSRQGTFQPQHF | TRBV3-1 | NA | few | 14 | TRBJ1-5